Listed here are 18 T cell receptor beta chains from one sample, sequenced in a study of T cells in women clearing cervical HPV infection. Measured with immunoSEQ multiplex PCR; TCRdb has only the in-frame clones, and not every one. The sample is made up of tens of thousands of clones, and the top ten hold about 17% of it. Sequences were obtained from blood buffy coat. The receptors were gathered from a woman aged 18 to 75 with a cervical HPV16 infection that either progressed to CIN3+ or cleared (not recorded which).

The CDR3 loop is CASSETGNTGELFF. CDR3 DNA (partial): TGCGCCAGCAGCGAGACAGGGAACACCGGGGAG. The gene calls are TRBV5-1 and TRBJ2-2; maybe TRBD1 (6 bases). The DNA ends 3 residues before the CDR3 does, and the rest of the CDR3 is filled in from the germline J gene. V dropped 4 bases and J dropped 1 base, with 8 bases sitting between them. Germline V lookup: CDR1 SGHRS, CDR2 YFSETQ. The CDR3 runs 14 residues.

Points on this clone: The read gets to within 3 residues of the CDR3 end, and the germline J gene fills in the rest. The rearrangement uses TRBV9 and TRBJ2-3; TRBD2 agrees at 7 bases. V shed 0 bases and J 2 bases; nucleotides not matched to a gene: 6. Looked up from germline, CDR1 is SGDLS and CDR2 is YYNGEE. The CDR3 is 16 amino acids. The sequenced part of the CDR3 DNA is TGTGCCAGCAGCGTAGGGACTAGTACATCCACAGATACG. It specifies CASSVGTSTSTDT. The full-length CDR3 reads as CASSVGTSTSTDTQYF.

Notes on this clone: The missing CDR3 end, 3 residues past where the read stops, is filled in from the germline J gene. The chain carries TRBV10-1 and TRBJ2-3, with TRBD1 identical over 8 bases. CDR1 and CDR2 from the germline V gene are WNHNN and SYGVQD (reference sequence). The CDR3 contains 17 residues. The V segment lost 0 bases and the J segment 3 bases; nucleotides outside the gene matches: 8. CDR3 bases read: TGCGCCAGCAGTGAGTCTCAAGGGACAGGACCAACAGATACG. Its protein product is CASSESQGTGPTDT. The whole CDR3 is CASSESQGTGPTDTQYF.

A note on this clone: The read comes to an end 3 residues before the CDR3 does, leaving the germline J gene to fill in the end. The V call is TRBV11-2, the J call TRBJ1-2; possible D gene TRBD1, 5 bases. CDR1 SGHAT and CDR2 FQNNGV come from the germline V gene. There are 12 residues in the CDR3. CDR3 protein: CASVTTGETYTF. Partial CDR3 DNA: TGTGCCAGCGTAACGACGGGGGAGACC.

As regards this clone: From the germline J gene comes the end of the CDR3, since the read stops 3 residues before it. This rearrangement joins TRBV7-3 to TRBJ2-2; no reliable D call. The CDR3 is 13 residues long. Germline lookup yields CDR1 SGHTA and CDR2 FQGTGA. Trimming stripped 4 bases from V and 4 bases from J, with 7 bases between. The CDR3 spells CASSSEFTGELFF. The part of the CDR3 DNA that was read is TGTGCCAGCAGCTCAGAGTTCACCGGGGAG.

A note on this clone: The read terminates 3 residues before the CDR3 end, so the remaining end is supplied by the germline J gene. The rearrangement links TRBV7-8 to TRBJ2-1; 7 nucleotides match TRBD2. Germline V gene sequence: CDR1 SGHVS, CDR2 FQNEAQ. The CDR3 is 16 amino acids. V trimming: 5 bases; J trimming: 0 bases; junction bases outside the gene matches: 7. The CDR3 loop is CASSPLADTSYNEQFF. The sequenced CDR3 bases are TGTGCCAGCAGCCCTCTAGCGGATACCTCCTACAATGAG.

On this clone itself: The CDR3 end is not reached by the read, which stops 3 residues before it; the germline J gene fills it in. The V gene is TRBV20-1, the J gene TRBJ1-1; D ambiguous. Trimming pared 5 bases from V and 4 bases from J, leaving 14 bases between. The CDR3 contains 13 residues. CDR1 is DFQATT, CDR2 SNEGSKA, per germline (reference sequence). The CDR3 protein is CSAHGVEVTEAFF. CDR3 DNA (partial): TGCAGTGCTCACGGGGTGGAAGTCACTGAA.

About this clone itself: The observed sequence ends 3 residues before the CDR3 terminus, with the missing tail filled in from the germline J gene. The rearrangement links TRBV6-1 to TRBJ2-2, with D possibly being TRBD1 (5 bases). The germline gives CDR1 MNHNS, CDR2 SASEGT. This CDR3 is 14 amino acids long. Trimming removed 4 bases from V and 9 bases from J, with 15 bases in between. CDR3 in amino acids: CASSGGQAYRELFF. Partial CDR3 DNA: TGTGCCAGCAGTGGGGGCCAGGCTTATAGGGAG.

Incomplete CDR3 DNA: TGTGCCATCAGTGAGTCCGGTCGGGTCGACTATGGC. This encodes CAISESGRVDYG. From start to end, the CDR3 is CAISESGRVDYGYTF. The V and J genes are TRBV10-3 and TRBJ1-2; D is uncertain. The CDR3 extends 3 residues past the end of the read, so its final part is completed from the germline J gene. Germline V lookup: CDR1 ENHRY, CDR2 SYGVKD. CDR3 length equals 15 residues. V dropped 0 bases and J dropped 3 bases, with 11 bases sitting between them.

CDR3 in amino acids: CASSVGIGNEKLFF. The part of the CDR3 DNA that was read is TGTGCCAGCAGCGTAGGGATCGGGAATGAAAAA. The chain is built from TRBV9 and TRBJ1-4; D is uncertain. The missing CDR3 end, 3 residues past where the read stops, is filled in from the germline J gene. Trimming took off 0 bases at V and 5 bases at J, with 8 bases between the two ends. This CDR3 comprises 14 residues. Per germline, CDR1 SGDLS and CDR2 YYNGEE.

On this clone itself: From the germline J gene comes the end of the CDR3, since the read stops 3 residues before it. The rearrangement uses TRBV2 and TRBJ2-3; 8 nucleotides line up with TRBD1. In germline, CDR1 is SNHLY, CDR2 FYNNEI. The CDR3 consists of 15 residues. This CDR3 is CASSEQGAPRETQYF. The CDR3 DNA, read in part, is TGTGCCAGCAGTGAACAGGGGGCGCCCCGCGAGACG.

To note about this clone: The sequence runs out 3 residues before the end of the CDR3; the remainder is reconstructed from the germline J gene. The chain recombines TRBV19 with TRBJ2-1; TRBD1 aligns across 8 bases. In germline, CDR1 is LNHDA, CDR2 SQIVND (reference sequence). The CDR3 runs to 14 residues. V shed 5 bases, J shed 8 bases, and the junction held 8 bases outside the gene matches. The part of the CDR3 DNA that was read is TGTGCCAGTAGTCTTCAGGGGGCAGGGGATGAG. Encoded protein: CASSLQGAGDE. The entire CDR3 is CASSLQGAGDEQFF.

Worth noting for this clone: The CDR3 goes on 3 residues after the read ends, and that part is filled in from the germline J gene. Other DNA sequences in the same sample also yield this CDR3. V usage is TRBV13 and J usage is TRBJ1-5; perhaps TRBD1 as D (6 bases). The CDR3 extends over 15 amino acids. The V end was cut by 0 bases, the J end by 3 bases, with 9 bases between. Germline-derived CDR1 and CDR2 are PRHDT and FYEKMQ (reference sequence). CDR3 sequence: CASSLGRGSNQPQHF. The sequenced CDR3 bases are TGTGCCAGCAGCTTAGGCAGGGGTTCCAATCAGCCC. The full variable domain, completed using reference TRBV13 and TRBJ1-5, is AAGVIQSPRHLIKEKRETATLKCYPIPRHDTVYWYQQGPGQDPQFLISFYEKMQSDKGSIPDRFSAQQFSDYHSELNMSSLELGDSALYFCASSLGRGSNQPQHFGDGTRLSIL.

Remarks on this clone: The read gets to within 3 residues of the CDR3 end, and the germline J gene fills in the rest. The chain combines TRBV19 with TRBJ2-1; 13 bases match TRBD2. The V segment lost 4 bases and the J segment 7 bases; nucleotides outside the gene matches: 7. CDR1 and CDR2 from the germline V gene are LNHDA and SQIVND (reference sequence). The CDR3 sequence is 16 residues long. The sequenced CDR3 bases are TGTGCCAGTAGTACCCGGACTAGCGGGGGCCTTAATGAG. Translation: CASSTRTSGGLNE. The entire CDR3 sequence reads CASSTRTSGGLNEQFF.

As for this clone: The read finishes 3 residues shy of the CDR3 end, and the germline J gene is used to complete it. The V and J genes are TRBV19 and TRBJ1-2; D gene unclear. CDR3 size: 18 residues. Germline CDR1 and CDR2: LNHDA and SQIVND (reference sequence). Partial CDR3 DNA: TGTGCCAGTAGTATAGTAGGCAGCGGGAGCTTGACCAAAAACGTT. This encodes CASSIVGSGSLTKNV. The entire CDR3 reads CASSIVGSGSLTKNVYTF.

CDR3 DNA, as far as it was read: TGTGCCAGCAGTTTCGATTACAGTACCTCACCC. It encodes CASSFDYSTSP. The complete CDR3 protein is CASSFDYSTSPLHF. The chain has TRBV7-2 and TRBJ1-6; no definite D call. The sequenced fragment ends 3 residues before the CDR3 boundary, so the rest is inferred from the germline J gene. The CDR3 consists of 14 residues. V gave up 6 bases and J gave up 10 bases, with 16 bases separating them. The germline gives CDR1 SGHTA, CDR2 FQGNSA. Combining the CDR3 with reference TRBV7-2 and TRBJ1-6 gives the whole variable domain GAGVSQSPSNKVTEKGKDVELRCDPISGHTALYWYRQSLGQGLEFLIYFQGNSAPDKSGLPSDRFSAERTGGSVSTLTIQRTQQEDSAVYLCASSFDYSTSPLHFGNGTRLTVT.

Regarding this clone: Read coverage stops 3 residues before the CDR3 terminus; the germline J gene supplies the remainder. The V call is TRBV7-8, the J call TRBJ2-1, with 8 bases aligning to TRBD2. Trimming removed 2 bases from V and 5 bases from J; junction bases left unmatched: 5. Germline CDR1 and CDR2: SGHVS and FQNEAQ. There are 15 residues in the CDR3. Incomplete CDR3 DNA: TGTGCCAGCAGCTTACGACTAGCGTTCGACAATGAG. Encoded protein: CASSLRLAFDNE. The whole CDR3 reads CASSLRLAFDNEQFF.

In the case of this clone: The missing CDR3 end, 3 residues past where the read stops, is filled in from the germline J gene. The chain links TRBV4-1 to TRBJ2-3; D gene uncertain. V was clipped by 6 bases and J by 0 bases, with 16 bases between them. The germline V gene encodes CDR1 MGHRA and CDR2 YSYEKL. The CDR3 runs 16 residues. CDR3 sequence reads: CASSLSMQTSTDTQYF. The part of the CDR3 DNA that was read is TGCGCCAGCAGTCTCTCGATGCAAACTAGCACAGATACG.